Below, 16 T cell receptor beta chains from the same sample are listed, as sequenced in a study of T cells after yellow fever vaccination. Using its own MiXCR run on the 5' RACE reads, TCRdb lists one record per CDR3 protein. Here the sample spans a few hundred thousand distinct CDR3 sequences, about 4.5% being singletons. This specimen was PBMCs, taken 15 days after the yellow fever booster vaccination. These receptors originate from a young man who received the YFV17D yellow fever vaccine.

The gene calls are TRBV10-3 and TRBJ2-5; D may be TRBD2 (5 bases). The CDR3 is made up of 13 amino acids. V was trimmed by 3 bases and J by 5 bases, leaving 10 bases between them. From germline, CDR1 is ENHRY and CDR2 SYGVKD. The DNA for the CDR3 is TGTGCCATCAGTGATTTCCGGGATGAGACCCAGTACTTC. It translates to CAISDFRDETQYF.

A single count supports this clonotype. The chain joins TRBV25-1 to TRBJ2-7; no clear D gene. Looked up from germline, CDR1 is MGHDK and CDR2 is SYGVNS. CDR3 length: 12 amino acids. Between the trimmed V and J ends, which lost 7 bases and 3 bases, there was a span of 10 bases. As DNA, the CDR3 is TGTGCCAGCATAGGAGCAGGCTACGAGCAGTACTTC. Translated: CASIGAGYEQYF.

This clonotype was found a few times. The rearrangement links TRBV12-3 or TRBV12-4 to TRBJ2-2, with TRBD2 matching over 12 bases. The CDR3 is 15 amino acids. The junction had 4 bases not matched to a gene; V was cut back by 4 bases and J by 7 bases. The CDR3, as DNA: TGTGCCAGCAGTTCCGGACTAGCGGGGCTCGGGGAGCTGTTTTTT. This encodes CASSSGLAGLGELFF.

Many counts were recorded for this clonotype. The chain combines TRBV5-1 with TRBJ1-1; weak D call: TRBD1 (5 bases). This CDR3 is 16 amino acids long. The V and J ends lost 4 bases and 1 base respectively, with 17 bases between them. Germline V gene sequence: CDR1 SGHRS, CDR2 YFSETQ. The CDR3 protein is CASSPEVGGRNTEAFF. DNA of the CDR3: TGCGCCAGCAGCCCGGAGGTCGGGGGGAGGAACACTGAAGCTTTCTTT. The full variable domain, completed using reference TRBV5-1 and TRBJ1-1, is KAGVTQTPRYLIKTRGQQVTLSCSPISGHRSVSWYQQTPGQGLQFLFEYFSETQRNKGNFPGRFSGRQFSNSRSEMNVSTLELGDSALYLCASSPEVGGRNTEAFFGQGTRLTVV.

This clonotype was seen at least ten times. CDR3 amino acids: CASSIPGAPYGYTF. The CDR3 nucleotides read TGTGCCAGCAGCATCCCCGGGGCCCCCTATGGCTACACCTTC. The chain links TRBV11-2 to TRBJ1-2; weak D call: TRBD1 (5 bases). This CDR3 is built from 14 residues. Germline CDR1 reads SGHAT; CDR2 reads FQNNGV. Trimming removed 5 bases from V and 4 bases from J, with 14 bases in between.

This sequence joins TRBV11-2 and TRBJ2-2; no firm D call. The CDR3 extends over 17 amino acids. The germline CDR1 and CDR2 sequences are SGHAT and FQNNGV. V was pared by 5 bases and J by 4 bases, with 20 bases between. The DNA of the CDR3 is TGTGCCAGCAGCCCACCCCGGCCGGTCGGTATCACCGGGGAGCTGTTTTTT. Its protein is CASSPPRPVGITGELFF.

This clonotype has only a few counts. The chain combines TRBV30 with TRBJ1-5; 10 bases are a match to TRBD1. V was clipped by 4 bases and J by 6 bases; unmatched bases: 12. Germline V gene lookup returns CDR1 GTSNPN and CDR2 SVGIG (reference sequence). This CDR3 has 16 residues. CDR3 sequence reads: CAWTDRDRGISQPQHF. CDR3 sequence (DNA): TGTGCCTGGACGGACCGGGACAGGGGCATCTCTCAGCCCCAGCATTTT.

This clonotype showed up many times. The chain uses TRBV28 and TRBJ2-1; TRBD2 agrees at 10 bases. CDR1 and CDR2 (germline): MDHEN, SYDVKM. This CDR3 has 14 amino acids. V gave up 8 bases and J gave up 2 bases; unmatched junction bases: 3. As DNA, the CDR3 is TGTGCCAGCGGAAGCGGGGGGGCCTACAATGAGCAGTTCTTC. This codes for CASGSGGAYNEQFF.

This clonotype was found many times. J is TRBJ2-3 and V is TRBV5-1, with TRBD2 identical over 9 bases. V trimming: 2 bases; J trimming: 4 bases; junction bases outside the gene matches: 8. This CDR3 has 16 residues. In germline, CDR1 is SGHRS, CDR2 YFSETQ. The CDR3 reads CASSLVAGASADTQYF. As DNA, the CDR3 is TGCGCCAGCAGCTTAGTAGCGGGGGCGAGCGCAGATACGCAGTATTTT. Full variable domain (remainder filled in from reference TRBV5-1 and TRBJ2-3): KAGVTQTPRYLIKTRGQQVTLSCSPISGHRSVSWYQQTPGQGLQFLFEYFSETQRNKGNFPGRFSGRQFSNSRSEMNVSTLELGDSALYLCASSLVAGASADTQYFGPGTRLTVL.

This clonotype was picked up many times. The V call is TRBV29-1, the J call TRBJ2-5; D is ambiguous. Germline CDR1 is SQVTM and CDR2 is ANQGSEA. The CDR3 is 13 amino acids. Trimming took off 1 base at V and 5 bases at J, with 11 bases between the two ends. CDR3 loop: CSVEVQLGETQYF. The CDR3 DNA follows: TGCAGCGTTGAAGTTCAGTTGGGTGAGACCCAGTACTTC.

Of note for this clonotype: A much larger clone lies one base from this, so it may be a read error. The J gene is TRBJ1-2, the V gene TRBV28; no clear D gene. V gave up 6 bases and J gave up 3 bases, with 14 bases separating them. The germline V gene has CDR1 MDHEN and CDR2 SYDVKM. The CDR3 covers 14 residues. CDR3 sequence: CASSPFPSDYGYTF. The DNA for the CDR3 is TGTGCCAGCAGCCCCTTTCCGTCCGACTATGGCTACACCTTC.

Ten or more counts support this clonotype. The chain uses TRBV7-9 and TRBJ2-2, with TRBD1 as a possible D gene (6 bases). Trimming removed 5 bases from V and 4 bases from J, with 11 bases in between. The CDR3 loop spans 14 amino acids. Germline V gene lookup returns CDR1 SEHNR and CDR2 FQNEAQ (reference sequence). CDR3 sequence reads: CASSPTTGTGELFF. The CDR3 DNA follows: TGTGCCAGCAGCCCCACGACAGGCACCGGGGAGCTGTTTTTT.

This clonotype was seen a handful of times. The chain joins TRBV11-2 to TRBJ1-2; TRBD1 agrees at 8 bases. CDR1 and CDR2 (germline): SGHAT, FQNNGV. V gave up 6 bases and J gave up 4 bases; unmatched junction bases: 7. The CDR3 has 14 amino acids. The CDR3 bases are TGTGCCAGCAGACAACAGGGGGGGACCTATGGCTACACCTTC. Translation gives CASRQQGGTYGYTF.

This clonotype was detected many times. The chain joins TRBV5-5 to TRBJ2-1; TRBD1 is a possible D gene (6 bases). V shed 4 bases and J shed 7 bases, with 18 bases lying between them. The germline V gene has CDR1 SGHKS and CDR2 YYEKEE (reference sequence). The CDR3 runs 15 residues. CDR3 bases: TGTGCCAGCAGCCCGCCAGGGGATAATTGGAATGAGCAGTTCTTC. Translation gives CASSPPGDNWNEQFF.

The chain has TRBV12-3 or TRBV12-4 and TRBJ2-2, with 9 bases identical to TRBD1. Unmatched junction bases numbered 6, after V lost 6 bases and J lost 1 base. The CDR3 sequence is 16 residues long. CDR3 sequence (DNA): TGTGCCAGCAGACCTGACAGGGGGTTGAACACCGGGGAGCTGTTTTTT. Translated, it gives CASRPDRGLNTGELFF.

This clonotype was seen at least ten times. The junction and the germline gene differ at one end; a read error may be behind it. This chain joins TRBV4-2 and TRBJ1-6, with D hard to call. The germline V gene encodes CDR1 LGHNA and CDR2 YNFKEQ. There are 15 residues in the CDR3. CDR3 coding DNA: TGTGCCAGCAGCCAAGGGAGCCTGAGGGCCACGGGTCTGCAATTT. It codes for CASSQGSLRATGLQF.